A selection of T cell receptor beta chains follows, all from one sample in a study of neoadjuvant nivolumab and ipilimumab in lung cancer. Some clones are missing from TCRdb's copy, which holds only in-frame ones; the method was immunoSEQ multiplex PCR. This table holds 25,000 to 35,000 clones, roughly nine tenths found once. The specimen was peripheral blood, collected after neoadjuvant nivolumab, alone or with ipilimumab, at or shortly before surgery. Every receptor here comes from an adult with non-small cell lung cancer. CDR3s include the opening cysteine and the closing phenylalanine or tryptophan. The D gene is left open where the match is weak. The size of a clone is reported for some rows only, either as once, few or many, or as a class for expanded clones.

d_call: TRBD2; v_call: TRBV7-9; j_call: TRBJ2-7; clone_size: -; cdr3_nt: TGTGCCACCTCAGCGGGGGGTGCGACCTACGAGCAGTACTTC; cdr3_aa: CATSAGGATYEQYF
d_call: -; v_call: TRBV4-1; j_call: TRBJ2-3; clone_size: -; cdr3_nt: TGCGCCAGCAGCCAACCATCCACAGATACGCAGTATTTT; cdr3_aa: CASSQPSTDTQYF
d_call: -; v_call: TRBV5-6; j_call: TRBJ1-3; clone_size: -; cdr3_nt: TGTGCCAGCAGCCCTAAGTCCCAGGACTTCTCTGGAAACACCATATATTTT; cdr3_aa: CASSPKSQDFSGNTIYF
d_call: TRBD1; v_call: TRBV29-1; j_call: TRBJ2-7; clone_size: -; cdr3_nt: TGCAGCGTTGAAGAACGGGACAGGGGGCCGGGCGAGCAGTACTTC; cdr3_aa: CSVEERDRGPGEQYF
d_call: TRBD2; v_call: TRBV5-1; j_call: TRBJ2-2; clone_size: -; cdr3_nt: TGCGCCAGCAGCTCTTTGATAGCGGGAGGCGCGCACACCGGGGAGCTGTTTTTT; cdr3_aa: CASSSLIAGGAHTGELFF
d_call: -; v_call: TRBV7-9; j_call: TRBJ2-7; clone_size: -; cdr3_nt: TGTGCCAGCAGCACCTACGAGCAGTACTTC; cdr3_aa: CASSTYEQYF
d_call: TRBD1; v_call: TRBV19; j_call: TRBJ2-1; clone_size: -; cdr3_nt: TGTGCCAGTAGTAGAACGGGACAGGGCTACAATGAGCAGTTCTTC; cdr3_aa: CASSRTGQGYNEQFF
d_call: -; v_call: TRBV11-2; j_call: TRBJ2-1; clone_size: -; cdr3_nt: TGTGCCAGCAGCTTAGATCGGGGAGGCAATGAGCAGTTCTTC; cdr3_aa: CASSLDRGGNEQFF
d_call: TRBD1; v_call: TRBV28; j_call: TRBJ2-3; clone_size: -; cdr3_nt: TGTGCCAGCAGTTCCCCGGGACAGGCCTTTATGAATACGCAGTATTTT; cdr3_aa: CASSSPGQAFMNTQYF
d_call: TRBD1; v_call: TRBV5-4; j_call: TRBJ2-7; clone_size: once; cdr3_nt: TGTGCCAGCAGCCCGACTCCCGGACAGGAATATACCTACGAGCAGTACTTC; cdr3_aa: CASSPTPGQEYTYEQYF
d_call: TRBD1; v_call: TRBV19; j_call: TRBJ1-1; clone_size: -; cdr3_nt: TGTGCCAGTAGTAGACGACAGGGGGATCGGGCGGCAGCTTTCTTT; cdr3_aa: CASSRRQGDRAAAFF
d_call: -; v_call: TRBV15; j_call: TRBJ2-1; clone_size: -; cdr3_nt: TGTGCCACCAGCAGAGGTGACGAGCAGTTCTTC; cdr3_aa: CATSRGDEQFF
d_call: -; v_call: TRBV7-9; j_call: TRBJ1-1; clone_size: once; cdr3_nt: TGTGCCATTTTGGCGGGGGCGGAAACTGAAGCTTTCTTT; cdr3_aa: CAILAGAETEAFF
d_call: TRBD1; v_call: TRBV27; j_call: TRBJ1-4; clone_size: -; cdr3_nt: TGTGCCAGCAGTTGGGGGACAGGGCGTAATGAAAAACTGTTTTTT; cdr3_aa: CASSWGTGRNEKLFF
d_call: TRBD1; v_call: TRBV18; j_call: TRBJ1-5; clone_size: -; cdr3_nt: TGTGCCAGCTCACCCTCGGACAGGGCGAATCAGCCCCAGCATTTT; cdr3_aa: CASSPSDRANQPQHF
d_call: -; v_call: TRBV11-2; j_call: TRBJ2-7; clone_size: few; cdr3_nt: TGTGCCAGCAGCCCTAACAATACGGGACTTCGCTACGAGCAGTACTTC; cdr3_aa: CASSPNNTGLRYEQYF
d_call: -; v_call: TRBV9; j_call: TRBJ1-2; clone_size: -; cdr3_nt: TGTGCCAGCAGCGCTGGGTATTATGGCTACACCTTC; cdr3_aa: CASSAGYYGYTF
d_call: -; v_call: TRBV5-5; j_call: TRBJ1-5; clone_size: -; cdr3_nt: TGTGCCAGCAGCAGGCTCTCCGGTCAGCCCCAGCATTTT; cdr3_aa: CASSRLSGQPQHF
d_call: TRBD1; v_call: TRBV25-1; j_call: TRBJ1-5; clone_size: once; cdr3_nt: TGTGCCAGCAGTGGAGCTCAGGGGGCGCGAAGTCAGCCCCAGCATTTT; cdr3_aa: CASSGAQGARSQPQHF
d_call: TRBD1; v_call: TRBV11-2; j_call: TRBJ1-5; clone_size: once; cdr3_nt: TGTGCCAGCAGCCGGGACAGGGGAAGTCAGCCCCAGCATTTT; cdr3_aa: CASSRDRGSQPQHF
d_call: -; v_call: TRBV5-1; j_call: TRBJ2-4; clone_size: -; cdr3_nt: TGCGCCAGCAGCGTCGGGACCAGGACTAAAAACATTCAGTACTTC; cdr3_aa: CASSVGTRTKNIQYF
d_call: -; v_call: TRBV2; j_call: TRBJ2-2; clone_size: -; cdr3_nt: TGTGCCAGCATGGGGACTGTGCCCACCGGGGAGCTGTTTTTT; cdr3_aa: CASMGTVPTGELFF
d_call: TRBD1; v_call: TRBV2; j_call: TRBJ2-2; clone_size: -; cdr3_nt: TGTGCCAGCAATCACCCGACAGGGGGCCCCGGGGAGCTGTTTTTT; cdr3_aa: CASNHPTGGPGELFF
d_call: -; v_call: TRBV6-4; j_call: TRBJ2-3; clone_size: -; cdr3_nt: TGTGCCAGCAGTATACAGGCGACTAGCACAGATACGCAGTATTTT; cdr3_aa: CASSIQATSTDTQYF
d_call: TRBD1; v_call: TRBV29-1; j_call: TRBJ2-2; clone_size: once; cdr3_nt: TGCAGCGTTCGACAGGGGACAACCGGGGAGCTGTTTTTT; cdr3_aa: CSVRQGTTGELFF
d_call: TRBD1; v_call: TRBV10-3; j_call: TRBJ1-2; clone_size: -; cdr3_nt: TGTGCCGCAGGGGGTATATCCTATGGCTACACCTTC; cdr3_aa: CAAGGISYGYTF
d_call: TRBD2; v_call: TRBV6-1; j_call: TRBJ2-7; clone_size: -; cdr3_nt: TGTGCCAGCAGGGTAGCGGGAAGAACCTACGAGCAGTACTTC; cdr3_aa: CASRVAGRTYEQYF
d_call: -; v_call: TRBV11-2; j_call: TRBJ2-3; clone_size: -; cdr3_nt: TGTGCCAGCAGCTTAGTGGGAGACGGAGGCACAGATACGCAGTATTTT; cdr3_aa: CASSLVGDGGTDTQYF
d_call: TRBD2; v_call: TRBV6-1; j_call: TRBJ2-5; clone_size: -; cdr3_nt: TGTGCCAGCAGTGAACCCTTAGCGGGGCGGATGGTCGTGAAGACCCAGTACTTC; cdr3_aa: CASSEPLAGRMVVKTQYF
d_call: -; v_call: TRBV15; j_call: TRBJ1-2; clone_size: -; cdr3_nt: TGTGCCACCAGCAGAGAAGTTGGGGTCAATGGCTACACCTTC; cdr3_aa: CATSREVGVNGYTF
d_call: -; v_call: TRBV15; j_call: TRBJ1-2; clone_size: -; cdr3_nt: TGTGCCACCAGCAGAGATCGGGGGAACTATGGCTACACCTTC; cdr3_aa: CATSRDRGNYGYTF
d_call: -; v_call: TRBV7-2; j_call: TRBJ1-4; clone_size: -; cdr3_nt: TGTGCCAGCAGCTTATTTTGGGGTGTAGAAGGGGAAAAACTGTTTTTT; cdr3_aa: CASSLFWGVEGEKLFF
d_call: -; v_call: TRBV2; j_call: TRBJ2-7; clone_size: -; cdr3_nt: TGTGCCAGCAGTCCACTATCGGGAAAGGAGGAGAAGTACTTC; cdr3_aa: CASSPLSGKEEKYF
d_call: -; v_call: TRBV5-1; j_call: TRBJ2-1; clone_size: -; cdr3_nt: TGCGCCAGCAGCTTGGGCAGGGCGGGCGGTAATGAGCAGTTCTTC; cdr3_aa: CASSLGRAGGNEQFF
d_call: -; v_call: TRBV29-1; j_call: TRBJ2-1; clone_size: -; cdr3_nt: TGCAGCGTGGAGGCCCTGGGCAATGAGCAGTTCTTC; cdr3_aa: CSVEALGNEQFF